This passage covers 13 T cell receptor beta chains from one sample sequenced in a study of shared clonotypes between healthy human individuals. The repertoire was sequenced with immunoSEQ multiplex PCR; TCRdb's copy has only in-frame clones and lacks some. The sample holds approximately 2.4 million clones, 90% to 97% seen once. The sequencing sample was made of naive CD4+ T cells sorted from blood. Subset described: CD45RA+ positively selected. The receptors were sampled from a young man in good health.

The CDR3: CASILTQYSNQPQHF. The CDR3 region has the DNA TGTGCCAGTATCCTTACTCAGTATTCGAATCAGCCCCAGCATTTT. This sequence joins TRBV19 and TRBJ1-5; the D is unclear. Germline V lookup: CDR1 LNHDA, CDR2 SQIVND (reference sequence). CDR3 length equals 15 residues. V was clipped by 7 bases and J by 4 bases, with 17 bases between them.

The chain carries TRBV6-4 and TRBJ2-3; 9 nucleotides match TRBD2. V dropped 3 bases and J dropped 3; count of bases not matched to a gene: 4. Germline assignment: CDR1 MRHNA and CDR2 SNTAGT. There are 15 residues in the CDR3. The CDR3 DNA is TGTGCCAGCAGTGAGCGCGGGAGGGCAACAGATACGCAGTATTTT. Translated, it gives CASSERGRATDTQYF.

This chain joins TRBV7-2 and TRBJ2-5; 15 bases match TRBD2. The CDR3 is 18 residues long. Germline CDR1 is SGHTA and CDR2 is FQGNSA. The J segment lost 6 bases and the V segment lost 1 base, leaving 9 bases of the junction unmatched. The CDR3 region has the DNA TGTGCCAGCAGCTTAGTGGGGACTAGCGGGGGGACCCAGAAGACCCAGTACTTC. Its translation: CASSLVGTSGGTQKTQYF.

J is TRBJ2-3 and V is TRBV5-1, with D tentatively TRBD1 (6 bases). V was trimmed by 5 bases and J by 4 bases, leaving 14 bases between them. The CDR3 is 14 residues long. Germline-derived CDR1 and CDR2 are SGHRS and YFSETQ. The CDR3 loop reads CASRRAQGPDTQYF. As DNA, the CDR3 is TGCGCCAGCAGAAGGGCACAGGGCCCAGATACGCAGTATTTT.

The chain is built from TRBV19 and TRBJ1-5; D not certain. This CDR3 is built from 16 residues. CDR1 LNHDA and CDR2 SQIVND come from the germline V gene (reference sequence). The ends were cut back, 0 bases at V and 0 bases at J, with 9 bases in the middle. The CDR3 region has the DNA TGTGCCAGTAGTATAGATCCCAGGCTTAGCAATCAGCCCCAGCATTTT. Its protein is CASSIDPRLSNQPQHF.

CDR3 protein: CASSLVQGPGELFF. CDR3 DNA: TGTGCCAGCAGCCTCGTACAGGGGCCTGGGGAGCTGTTTTTT. This sequence joins TRBV6-6 and TRBJ2-2, with 7 bases identical to TRBD1. The CDR3 runs to 14 residues. Germline trimming cut 6 bases from V and 8 bases from J; bases unmatched to any gene: 9. Germline V CDR1 and CDR2: MNHNY, SVGAGI (reference sequence).

V gene TRBV5-4 combines with J gene TRBJ2-3; 8 nucleotides match TRBD1. This CDR3 contains 14 residues. The V gene's germline CDR1 is SGHNT and CDR2 YYREEE (reference sequence). J lost 3 bases, V lost 4 bases, and 4 bases had no gene match. CDR3 loop: CASSQRQGTDTQYF. The CDR3 nucleotides are TGTGCCAGCAGCCAAAGACAGGGGACAGATACGCAGTATTTT.

As regards this clone: The same CDR3 can be traced to other DNA sequences in this sample. J is TRBJ2-7 and V is TRBV6-5; 7 nucleotides match TRBD1. The CDR3 is 14 residues long. CDR1 and CDR2 from the germline V gene are MNHEY and SVGAGI. J was trimmed by 0 bases and V by 6 bases; bases with no gene match: 5. The CDR3 loop reads CASSRTGSSYEQYF. The CDR3 coding sequence is TGTGCCAGCAGCCGGACAGGAAGCTCCTACGAGCAGTACTTC.

The DNA for the CDR3 is TGCGCCAGCAGACCAGTAGGGACAGGGGGCGAGTATGGCTACACCTTC. Protein product: CASRPVGTGGEYGYTF. V usage is TRBV4-1 and J usage is TRBJ1-2; TRBD1 matches 12 bases. The V gene's germline CDR1 is MGHRA and CDR2 YSYEKL. The J segment lost 5 bases and the V segment lost 6 bases, leaving 10 bases of the junction unmatched. CDR3 length: 16 residues.

The V call is TRBV7-8, the J call TRBJ1-4, with 7 bases matching TRBD1. The CDR3 is 19 amino acids. Germline V gene data show CDR1 as SGHVS and CDR2 as FQNEAQ. J gave up 0 bases and V 0 bases, and 10 bases lay outside the gene matches. This CDR3 reads CASSLASGTATATNEKLFF. CDR3 DNA: TGTGCCAGCAGCTTAGCGAGCGGGACAGCTACTGCAACTAATGAAAAACTGTTTTTT.

This sequence joins TRBV5-6 and TRBJ1-4; 7 nucleotides align to TRBD1. CDR3 length equals 14 residues. Germline V gives CDR1 SGHDT, CDR2 YYEEEE. V lost 7 bases to trimming and J lost 3 bases; unmatched junction nucleotides: 6. The CDR3 sequence is CASSGQSANEKLFF. CDR3 coding DNA: TGTGCCAGCTCGGGACAGTCAGCTAATGAAAAACTGTTTTTT. Looking up the rest from reference TRBV5-6 and TRBJ1-4 gives the full variable domain: DAGVTQSPTHLIKTRGQQVTLRCSPKSGHDTVSWYQQALGQGPQFIFQYYEEEERQRGNFPDRFSGHQFPNYSSELNVNALLLGDSALYLCASSGQSANEKLFFGSGTQLSVL.

This rearrangement joins TRBV6-5 to TRBJ2-7, with 7 positions matching TRBD2. With V trimmed by 7 bases and J by 0 bases, 6 bases remained unmatched. This CDR3 spans 14 amino acids. The V gene's germline CDR1 is MNHEY and CDR2 SVGAGI. The CDR3, as DNA: TGTGCCAGCAAACCAGCGGGGAACTCCTACGAGCAGTACTTC. It encodes CASKPAGNSYEQYF.

The chain links TRBV10-1 to TRBJ1-5, with D perhaps TRBD1 (5 bases). The CDR3 has 14 residues. Germline assignment: CDR1 WNHNN and CDR2 SYGVQD (reference sequence). The V end lost 6 bases, the J end lost 5 bases, and 14 bases lay between the germline ends. The CDR3: CASSLPGPDQPQHF. CDR3 DNA sequence: TGCGCCAGCAGCCTACCAGGGCCAGATCAGCCCCAGCATTTT.